This T cell receptor beta chain came from a study of blood T cells in healthy people across ages. Germline V gene data show CDR1 as MNHEY and CDR2 as SMNVEV (reference sequence). The CDR3 contains 15 residues. This clonotype appeared a few times. A second PCR, run for roughly 7 to 12 cycles, used a sample-barcoded 5' primer plus a J-beta primer mix. Each cDNA molecule was tagged by a template-switch adaptor that had 12 random nucleotides. Samples each returned at least 2.5 million CDR3-containing paired-end reads. TCRdb processed the 5' RACE reads anew with MiXCR; each CDR3 protein has one entry. The sample has over a million distinct CDR3 sequences, 42% seen once.

The receptor was isolated from a woman between 18 and 29 years old in good health. Sequenced input: blood. The chain uses TRBV27 and TRBJ2-1; TRBD1 agrees at 9 bases. The end of the DNA is better explained by TRBJ2-7, so the J call may be wrong. The CDR3 DNA is TGTGCCAGCAGTTTCACAGGGGGCTCCTACAATGAGCAGTACTTC. Its translation: CASSFTGGSYNEQYF.